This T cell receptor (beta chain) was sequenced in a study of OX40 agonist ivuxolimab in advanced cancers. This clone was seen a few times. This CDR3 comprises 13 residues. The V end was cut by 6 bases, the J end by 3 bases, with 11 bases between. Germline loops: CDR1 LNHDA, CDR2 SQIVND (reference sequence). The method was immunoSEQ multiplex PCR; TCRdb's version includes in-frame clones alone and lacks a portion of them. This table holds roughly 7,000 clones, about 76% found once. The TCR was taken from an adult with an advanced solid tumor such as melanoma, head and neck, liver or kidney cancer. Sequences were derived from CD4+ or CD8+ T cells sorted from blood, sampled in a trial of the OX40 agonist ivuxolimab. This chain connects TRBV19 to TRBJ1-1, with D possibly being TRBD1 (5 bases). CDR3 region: CASSVGGYTEAFF. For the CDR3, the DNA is TGTGCCAGTAGCGTGGGGGGATACACTGAAGCTTTCTTT. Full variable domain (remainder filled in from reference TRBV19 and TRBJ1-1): DGGITQSPKYLFRKEGQNVTLSCEQNLNHDAMYWYRQDPGQGLRLIYYSQIVNDFQKGDIAEGYSVSREKKESFPLTVTSAQKNPTAFYLCASSVGGYTEAFFGQGTRLTVV.